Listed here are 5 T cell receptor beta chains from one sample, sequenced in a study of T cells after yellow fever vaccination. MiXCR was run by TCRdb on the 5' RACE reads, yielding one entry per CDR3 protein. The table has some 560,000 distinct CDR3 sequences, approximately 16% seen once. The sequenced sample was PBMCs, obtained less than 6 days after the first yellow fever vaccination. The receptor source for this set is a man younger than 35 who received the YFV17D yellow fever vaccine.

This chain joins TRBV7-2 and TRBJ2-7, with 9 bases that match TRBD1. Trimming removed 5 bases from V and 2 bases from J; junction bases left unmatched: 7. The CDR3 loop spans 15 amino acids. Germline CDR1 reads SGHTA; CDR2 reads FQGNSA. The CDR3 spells CASSPRTGETYEQYF. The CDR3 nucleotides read TGTGCCAGCAGCCCCCGGACAGGGGAGACCTACGAGCAGTACTTC. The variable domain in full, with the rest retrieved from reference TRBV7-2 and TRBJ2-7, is GAGVSQSPSNKVTEKGKDVELRCDPISGHTALYWYRQSLGQGLEFLIYFQGNSAPDKSGLPSDRFSAERTGGSVSTLTIQRTQQEDSAVYLCASSPRTGETYEQYFGPGTRLTVT.

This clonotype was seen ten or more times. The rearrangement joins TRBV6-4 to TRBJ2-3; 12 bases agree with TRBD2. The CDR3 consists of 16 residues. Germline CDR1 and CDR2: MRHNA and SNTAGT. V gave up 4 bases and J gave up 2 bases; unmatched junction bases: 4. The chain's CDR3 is CASSASGGDSTDTQYF. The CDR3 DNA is TGTGCCAGCAGTGCTAGCGGGGGGGATTCCACAGATACGCAGTATTTT.

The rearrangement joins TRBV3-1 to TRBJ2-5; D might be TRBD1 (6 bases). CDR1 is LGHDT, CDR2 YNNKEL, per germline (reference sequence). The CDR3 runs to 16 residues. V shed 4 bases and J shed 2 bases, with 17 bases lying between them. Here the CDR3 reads CASSPPPTRGQETQYF. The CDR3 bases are TGTGCCAGCAGCCCACCCCCGACGAGGGGGCAAGAGACCCAGTACTTC.

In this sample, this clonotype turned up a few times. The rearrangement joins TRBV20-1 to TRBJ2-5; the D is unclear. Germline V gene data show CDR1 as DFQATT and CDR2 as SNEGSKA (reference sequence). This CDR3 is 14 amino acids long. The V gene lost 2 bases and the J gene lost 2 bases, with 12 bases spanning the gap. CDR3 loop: CSARYSVVQETQYF. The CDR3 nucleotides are TGCAGTGCTAGATATTCTGTAGTTCAAGAGACCCAGTACTTC.

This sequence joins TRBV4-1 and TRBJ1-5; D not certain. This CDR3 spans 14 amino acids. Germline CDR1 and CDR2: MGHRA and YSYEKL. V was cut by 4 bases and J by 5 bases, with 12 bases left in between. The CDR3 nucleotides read TGCGCCAGCAGCCTCGGGCTAGTTGATCAGCCCCAGCATTTT. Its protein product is CASSLGLVDQPQHF.